These 32 T cell receptor beta chains were sequenced from one sample in a study of T-cell memory formation after mild COVID-19. TCRdb reprocessed the 5' RACE reads via MiXCR and lists one record per CDR3 protein. This repertoire shows 200,000 or so distinct CDR3 sequences, 15% to 20% found once; its top ten account for 2.4%. The sequenced sample was PBMCs or a T cell subset sorted from them (not recorded which). The receptors derive from an adult woman who had mild COVID-19 (a few samples of this study predate the infection). Cell type and time point are not known.

The V call is TRBV29-1, the J call TRBJ2-7, with TRBD2 matching over 8 bases. Losses at the gene ends were 3 bases for V and 2 bases for J; bases not matched to a gene: 3. The CDR3 spans 13 residues. Germline V lookup: CDR1 SQVTM, CDR2 ANQGSEA. The CDR3 is CSVEYGRAYEQYF. DNA for the CDR3: TGCAGCGTTGAGTACGGGAGGGCCTACGAGCAGTACTTC.

This chain joins TRBV3-1 and TRBJ2-1; 10 nucleotides match TRBD1. The CDR3 length is 15 residues. Unmatched junction bases numbered 10, after V lost 5 bases and J lost 9 bases. Germline V gene sequence: CDR1 LGHDT, CDR2 YNNKEL (reference sequence). The CDR3 reads CASSSRTGGTSEQFF. In DNA form, the CDR3 reads TGTGCCAGCAGCTCCCGGACAGGGGGGACAAGTGAGCAGTTCTTC.

This clonotype has just a few counts. The rearrangement joins TRBV3-1 to TRBJ1-6; 8 bases are shared with TRBD1. CDR3 length equals 16 residues. The ends lost 0 bases at V and 11 bases at J; junction bases unmatched: 9. CDR1 is LGHDT and CDR2 is YNNKEL in the germline V gene (reference sequence). As DNA, the CDR3 is TGTGCCAGCAGCCAAGAGACAGGGGCGCGAACTCCACCCCTCCACTTT. It is translated as CASSQETGARTPPLHF.

This clonotype was seen ten or more times. The chain has TRBV7-2 and TRBJ2-5, with D perhaps assigned TRBD1 or TRBD2 (6 bases each). CDR1 and CDR2 from the germline V gene are SGHTA and FQGNSA. Trimming pared 5 bases from V and 3 bases from J, leaving 13 bases between. This CDR3 region has 14 residues. Written as DNA, the CDR3 is TGTGCCAGCAGCCAATGGGGGGCGAAAGAGACCCAGTACTTC. This encodes CASSQWGAKETQYF.

The chain joins TRBV7-2 to TRBJ2-5; TRBD2 matches at 12 bases. The J segment lost 2 bases and the V segment lost 6 bases, leaving 7 bases of the junction unmatched. Germline-derived CDR1 and CDR2 are SGHTA and FQGNSA. This CDR3 is 16 amino acids long. The CDR3 DNA follows: TGTGCCAGCAGATCCCGTGGACTAGCGGGGCAAGAGACCCAGTACTTC. Amino acid sequence: CASRSRGLAGQETQYF.

This chain links TRBV19 with TRBJ1-5; 9 bases agree with TRBD1. Germline V gives CDR1 LNHDA, CDR2 SQIVND (reference sequence). Trimming cost V 7 bases and J 7 bases; bases outside gene matches: 11. CDR3 length: 15 amino acids. The CDR3 protein is CASTEQGARGQPQHF. The DNA for the CDR3 is TGTGCCAGTACTGAACAGGGGGCGCGTGGACAGCCCCAGCATTTT.

This clonotype has just a few counts. The chain recombines TRBV19 with TRBJ2-7; perhaps TRBD2 as D (6 bases). There are 14 residues in the CDR3. V dropped 6 bases and J dropped 5 bases, with 17 bases sitting between them. Germline values: CDR1 LNHDA, CDR2 SQIVND (reference sequence). CDR3 in DNA: TGTGCCAGTAGACCAGGGAGGTCTTCCCACGAGCAGTACTTC. Translated: CASRPGRSSHEQYF. Full variable domain (outside the CDR3, taken from reference TRBV19 and TRBJ2-7): DGGITQSPKYLFRKEGQNVTLSCEQNLNHDAMYWYRQDPGQGLRLIYYSQIVNDFQKGDIAEGYSVSREKKESFPLTVTSAQKNPTAFYLCASRPGRSSHEQYFGPGTRLTVT.

V gene TRBV11-2 combines with J gene TRBJ2-1; the match to TRBD2 covers 12 bases. CDR1 is SGHAT, CDR2 FQNNGV, per germline. This CDR3 comprises 16 residues. J was trimmed by 6 bases and V by 0 bases; bases with no gene match: 3. The CDR3 sequence: CASSLDLAGGPNEQFF. In DNA, the CDR3 is TGTGCCAGCAGCTTAGATCTAGCGGGGGGGCCCAATGAGCAGTTCTTC.

V is TRBV4-2 and J is TRBJ2-5; D unresolved. The CDR3 is 14 amino acids. Germline-derived CDR1 and CDR2 are LGHNA and YNFKEQ. Trimming cost V 0 bases and J 5 bases, with 10 bases left between them. CDR3 sequence: CASSQDTMVETQYF. The CDR3, as DNA: TGTGCCAGCAGCCAAGACACTATGGTGGAGACCCAGTACTTC.

This clonotype was counted only a few times. The J gene is TRBJ1-1, the V gene TRBV20-1; weak D call: TRBD1 (5 bases). Germline assignment: CDR1 DFQATT and CDR2 SNEGSKA (reference sequence). CDR3 length: 14 amino acids. Between the trimmed V and J ends, which lost 4 bases and 0 bases, there was a span of 12 bases. The CDR3 DNA is TGCAGTGCTACCGTGGGGGGGATGAACACTGAAGCTTTCTTT. It yields the protein CSATVGGMNTEAFF.

V usage is TRBV9 and J usage is TRBJ2-2, with D perhaps given as TRBD1 or TRBD2 (5 bases each). CDR1 and CDR2 from the germline V gene are SGDLS and YYNGEE. Trimming shortened V by 0 bases and J by 1 base, and 13 bases separated the two germline ends. The CDR3 has 17 amino acids. CDR3 residues: CASSVGGIVGNTGELFF. DNA of the CDR3: TGTGCCAGCAGCGTAGGGGGGATAGTAGGGAACACCGGGGAGCTGTTTTTT.

The sample holds a few counts of this clonotype. The CDR3 sequence: CASRGLAHSYNEQFF. The CDR3 region has the DNA TGTGCCAGCAGAGGGCTAGCCCATTCTTACAATGAGCAGTTCTTC. The chain couples TRBV12-3 or TRBV12-4 to TRBJ2-1; a weak D match, TRBD2 (5 bases). The CDR3 has 15 residues. Trimming cost V 6 bases and J 4 bases, with 16 bases left between them.

In its sample, this clonotype was seen a few times. V usage is TRBV20-1 and J usage is TRBJ1-3; D perhaps matches TRBD1 (5 bases). The germline V and J ends were trimmed by 6 bases and 0 bases, with 15 bases remaining between them. CDR1 is DFQATT and CDR2 is SNEGSKA in the germline V gene (reference sequence). This CDR3 is built from 15 residues. CDR3 nucleotides: TGCAGTGCAGATACCGGGACTGCCTCTGGAAACACCATATATTTT. Its protein product is CSADTGTASGNTIYF.

The gene calls are TRBV24-1 and TRBJ2-5, with a tentative D call TRBD1 (6 bases). The V and J ends lost 9 bases and 4 bases respectively, with 20 bases between them. This CDR3 has 15 amino acids. CDR1 and CDR2 (germline): KGHDR, SFDVKD. The CDR3 nucleotides read TGTGCCACCTCCCTACAGGGTGGGGTAGGAGAGACCCAGTACTTC. As protein: CATSLQGGVGETQYF.

The rearrangement joins TRBV4-2 to TRBJ2-7; D is unresolved. V was cut by 4 bases and J by 0 bases, with 7 bases left in between. CDR1 and CDR2 from the germline V gene are LGHNA and YNFKEQ. The length of the CDR3 is 13 residues. The CDR3: CASSRDASYEQYF. The CDR3, as DNA: TGTGCCAGCAGCCGGGATGCCTCCTACGAGCAGTACTTC.

V and J are TRBV6-6 and TRBJ1-5; TRBD1 is a possible D gene (6 bases). Per the germline V gene, CDR1 is MNHNY and CDR2 is SVGAGI (reference sequence). Deletions cut 5 bases from V and 3 bases from J, with 11 bases between. CDR3 length: 14 residues. This CDR3 reads CASSQDSPNQPQHF. The CDR3 coding sequence is TGTGCCAGCAGTCAGGACAGCCCCAATCAGCCCCAGCATTTT.

This clonotype was counted only a few times. The chain links TRBV4-2 to TRBJ2-1; D remains unclear. The CDR3 loop spans 15 amino acids. In germline, CDR1 is LGHNA, CDR2 YNFKEQ. V was cut by 1 base and J by 0 bases, with 7 bases left in between. This CDR3 reads CASSQVASSYNEQFF. The CDR3, as DNA: TGTGCCAGCAGCCAAGTGGCTAGCTCCTACAATGAGCAGTTCTTC.

This clonotype was seen repeatedly, ten times or more. The chain combines TRBV11-2 with TRBJ2-7; weak D call: TRBD1 (6 bases). Germline CDR1 reads SGHAT; CDR2 reads FQNNGV. V lost 5 bases to trimming and J lost 2 bases, with 13 bases between them. The CDR3 length is 14 residues. CDR3 nucleotide sequence: TGTGCCAGCAGCCCATCACAGGGAACCTACGAGCAGTACTTC. Translating it yields CASSPSQGTYEQYF.

The chain is built from TRBV7-2 and TRBJ1-5; possible D gene TRBD1, 6 bases. Trimming removed 5 bases from V and 4 bases from J, with 9 bases in between. The CDR3 totals 13 residues. Germline V gene data show CDR1 as SGHTA and CDR2 as FQGNSA. The CDR3 DNA reads TGTGCCAGCAGCATCCAGGGGAATCAGCCCCAGCATTTT. Encoded protein: CASSIQGNQPQHF.

This clonotype showed up just a few times. V and J are TRBV27 and TRBJ2-2; a weak D match, TRBD2 (6 bases). Germline V CDR1 and CDR2: MNHEY, SMNVEV (reference sequence). The CDR3 has 13 amino acids. The CDR3 here is CEFVAENTGELFF. The CDR3 bases are TGTGAATTTGTAGCGGAAAACACCGGGGAGCTGTTTTTT.

This clonotype was counted a few times. The V gene is TRBV10-3, the J gene TRBJ1-6; no reliable D call. CDR3 length: 12 amino acids. Trimming left V 3 bases short and J 10 bases short, with 7 bases between. Looked up from germline, CDR1 is ENHRY and CDR2 is SYGVKD. The CDR3 nucleotides read TGTGCCATCAGTGACGGCGGATCACCCCTCCACTTT. It is translated as CAISDGGSPLHF.

This clonotype was picked up a small number of times. The chain recombines TRBV28 with TRBJ2-5; no clear D. This CDR3 contains 13 residues. V shed 8 bases and J shed 0 bases, with 10 bases lying between them. From germline, CDR1 is MDHEN and CDR2 SYDVKM. This CDR3 reads CASSKIDQETQYF. The CDR3 bases are TGTGCCAGCTCTAAAATCGACCAAGAGACCCAGTACTTC.

The table lists this clonotype with a few counts. The chain joins TRBV7-3 to TRBJ2-2; no clear D gene. V dropped 5 bases and J dropped 0 bases, with 7 bases sitting between them. This CDR3 comprises 14 residues. The germline V gene encodes CDR1 SGHTA and CDR2 FQGTGA. CDR3 in DNA: TGTGCCAGCAGCCGGATCGCGAACACCGGGGAGCTGTTTTTT. Residues: CASSRIANTGELFF.

This clonotype was detected many times. This chain connects TRBV24-1 to TRBJ2-3; 7 positions agree with TRBD1. Trimming at V came to 9 bases and at J to 2 bases, leaving 7 bases not matched to a gene. The CDR3 extends over 14 amino acids. Germline CDR1 KGHDR, CDR2 SFDVKD. CDR3 amino acids: CATAHRGTTDTQYF. In DNA, the CDR3 is TGTGCCACCGCGCACAGGGGTACCACAGATACGCAGTATTTT.

The rearrangement uses TRBV24-1 and TRBJ2-3; D could derive from TRBD1 or TRBD2 (5 bases each). There are 13 residues in the CDR3. CDR1 KGHDR and CDR2 SFDVKD come from the germline V gene. Trimming cost V 9 bases and J 2 bases, with 11 bases left between them. CDR3 sequence (DNA): TGTGCCACCCGGGACGGCCCCACAGATACGCAGTATTTT. Its protein product is CATRDGPTDTQYF.

The table lists this clonotype with a few counts. The CDR3 sequence is CASSQSPGQTYNEQFF. For the CDR3, the DNA is TGCGCCAGCAGCCAGTCTCCGGGACAGACATACAATGAGCAGTTCTTC. The J gene is TRBJ2-1, the V gene TRBV4-3, with TRBD1 identical over 7 bases. The CDR3 extends over 16 amino acids. CDR1 LGHNA and CDR2 YSLEER come from the germline V gene. J was trimmed by 4 bases and V by 3 bases; bases with no gene match: 9.

Only a few counts were recorded for this clonotype. The rearrangement links TRBV25-1 to TRBJ1-3; no reliable D call. Trimming cost V 1 base and J 0 bases, with 13 bases left between them. The CDR3 consists of 17 residues. CDR1 is MGHDK, CDR2 SYGVNS, per germline. The CDR3 DNA reads TGTGCCAGCAGTGAATTGGGAGGCTTCCTCTCTGGAAACACCATATATTTT. Amino acids: CASSELGGFLSGNTIYF.

V and J are TRBV11-2 and TRBJ1-1; D remains unclear. The V end was cut by 3 bases, the J end by 4 bases, with 9 bases between. The CDR3 contains 13 residues. CDR1 SGHAT and CDR2 FQNNGV come from the germline V gene. In DNA form, the CDR3 reads TGTGCCAGCAGCTTTATAAGAGGCACTGAAGCTTTCTTT. Amino acid sequence: CASSFIRGTEAFF.

The rearrangement uses TRBV6-2 or TRBV6-3 and TRBJ2-5, with D possibly matching TRBD2 (5 bases). Trimming cost V 6 bases and J 5 bases, with 10 bases left between them. The CDR3 is 12 residues long. Germline V gene lookup returns CDR1 MNHEY and CDR2 SVGEGT. This CDR3 reads CASRTSGETQYF. DNA for the CDR3: TGTGCCAGCAGGACCTCGGGGGAGACCCAGTACTTC.

The genes are TRBV15 and TRBJ2-3; D is ambiguous. Trimming stripped 1 base from V and 5 bases from J, with 16 bases between. This CDR3 has 16 amino acids. Germline V lookup: CDR1 LNHNV, CDR2 YYDKDF (reference sequence). In nucleotides, the CDR3 is TGTGCCACCAGCAGAGGTCTAGGAATTTCGGTAGATACGCAGTATTTT. Amino acids: CATSRGLGISVDTQYF.

The rearrangement joins TRBV3-1 to TRBJ1-1; D is possibly TRBD1 (5 bases). Germline CDR1 reads LGHDT; CDR2 reads YNNKEL (reference sequence). V shed 3 bases and J shed 7 bases, with 15 bases lying between them. CDR3 length: 14 amino acids. CDR3 sequence: CASSHGGISNEAFF. CDR3 coding DNA: TGTGCCAGCAGCCATGGGGGAATCAGTAATGAAGCTTTCTTT.

The V call is TRBV3-1, the J call TRBJ2-7, with D perhaps matching TRBD1 (5 bases). The CDR3 has 12 residues. Between the trimmed V and J ends, which lost 1 base and 6 bases, there was a span of 7 bases. Per germline, CDR1 LGHDT and CDR2 YNNKEL (reference sequence). The CDR3 spells CASSQVTGEQYF. The CDR3 region has the DNA TGTGCCAGCAGCCAAGTCACAGGCGAGCAGTACTTC.